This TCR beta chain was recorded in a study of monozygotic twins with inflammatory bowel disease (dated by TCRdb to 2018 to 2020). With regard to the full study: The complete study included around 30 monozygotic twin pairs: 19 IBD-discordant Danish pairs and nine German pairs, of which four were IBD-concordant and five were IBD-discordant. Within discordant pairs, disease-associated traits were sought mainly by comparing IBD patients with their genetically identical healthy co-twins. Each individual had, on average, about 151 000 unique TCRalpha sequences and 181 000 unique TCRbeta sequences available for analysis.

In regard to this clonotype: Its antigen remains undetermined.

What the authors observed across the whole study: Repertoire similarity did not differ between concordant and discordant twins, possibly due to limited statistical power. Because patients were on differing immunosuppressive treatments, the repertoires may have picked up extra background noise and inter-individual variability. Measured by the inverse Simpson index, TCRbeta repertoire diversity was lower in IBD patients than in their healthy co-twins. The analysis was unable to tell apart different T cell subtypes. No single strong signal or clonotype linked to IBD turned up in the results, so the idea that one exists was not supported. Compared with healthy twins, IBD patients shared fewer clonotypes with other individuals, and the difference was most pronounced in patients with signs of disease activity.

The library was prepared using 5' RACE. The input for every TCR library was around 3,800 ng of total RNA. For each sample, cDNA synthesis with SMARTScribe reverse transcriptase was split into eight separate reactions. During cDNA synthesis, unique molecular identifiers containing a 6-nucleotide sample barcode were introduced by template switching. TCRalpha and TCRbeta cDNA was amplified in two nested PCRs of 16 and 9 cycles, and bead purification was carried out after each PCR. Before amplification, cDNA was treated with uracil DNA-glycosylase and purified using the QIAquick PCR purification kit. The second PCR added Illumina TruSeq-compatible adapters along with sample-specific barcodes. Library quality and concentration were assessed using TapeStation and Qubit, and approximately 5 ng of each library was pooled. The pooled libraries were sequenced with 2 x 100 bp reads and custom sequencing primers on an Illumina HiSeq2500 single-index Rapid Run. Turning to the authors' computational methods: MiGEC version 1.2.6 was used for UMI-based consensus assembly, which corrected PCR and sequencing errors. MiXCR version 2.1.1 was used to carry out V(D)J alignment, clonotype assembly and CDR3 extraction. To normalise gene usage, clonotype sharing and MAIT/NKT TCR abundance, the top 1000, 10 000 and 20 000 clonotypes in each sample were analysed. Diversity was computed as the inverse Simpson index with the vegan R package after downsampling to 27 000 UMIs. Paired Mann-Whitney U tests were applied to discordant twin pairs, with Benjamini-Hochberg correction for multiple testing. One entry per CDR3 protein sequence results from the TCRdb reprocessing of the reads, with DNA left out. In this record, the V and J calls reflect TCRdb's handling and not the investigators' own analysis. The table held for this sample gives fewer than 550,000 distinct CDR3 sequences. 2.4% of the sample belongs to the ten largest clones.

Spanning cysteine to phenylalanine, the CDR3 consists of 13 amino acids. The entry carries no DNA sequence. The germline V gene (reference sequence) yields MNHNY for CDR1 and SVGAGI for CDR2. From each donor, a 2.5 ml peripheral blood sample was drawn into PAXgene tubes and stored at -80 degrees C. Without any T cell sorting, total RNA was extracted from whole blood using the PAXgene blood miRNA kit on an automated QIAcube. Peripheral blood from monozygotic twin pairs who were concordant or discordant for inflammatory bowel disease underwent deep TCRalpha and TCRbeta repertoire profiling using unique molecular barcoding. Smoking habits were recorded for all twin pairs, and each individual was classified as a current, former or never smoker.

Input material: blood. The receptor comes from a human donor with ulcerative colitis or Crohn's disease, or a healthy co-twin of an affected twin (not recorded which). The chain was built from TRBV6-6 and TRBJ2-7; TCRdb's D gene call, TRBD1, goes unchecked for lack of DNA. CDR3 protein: CASSVDSFYEQYF.